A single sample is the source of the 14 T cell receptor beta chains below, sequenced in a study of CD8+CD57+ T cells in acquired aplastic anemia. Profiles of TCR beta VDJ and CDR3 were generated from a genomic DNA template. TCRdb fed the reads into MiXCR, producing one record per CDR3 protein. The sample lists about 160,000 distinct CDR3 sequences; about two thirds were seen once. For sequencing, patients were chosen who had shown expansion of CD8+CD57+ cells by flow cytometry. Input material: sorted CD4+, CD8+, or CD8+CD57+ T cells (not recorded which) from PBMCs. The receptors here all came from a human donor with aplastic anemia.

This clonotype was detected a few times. CDR3 sequence (DNA): TGTGCCATCAGGAGTGGGCTCGAGCAGTACTTC. Translated, it gives CAIRSGLEQYF. V and J are TRBV10-3 and TRBJ2-7; D not certain. The germline CDR1 and CDR2 sequences are ENHRY and SYGVKD. The CDR3 extends over 11 amino acids. V was shortened by 6 bases and J by 6 bases, with 9 bases between the two germline ends.

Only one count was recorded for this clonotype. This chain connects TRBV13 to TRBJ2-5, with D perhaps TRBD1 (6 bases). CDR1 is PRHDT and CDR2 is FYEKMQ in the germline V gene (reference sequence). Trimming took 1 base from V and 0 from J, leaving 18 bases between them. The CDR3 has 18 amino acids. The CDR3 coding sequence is TGTGCCAGCAGCTTAGTGGCCACAGGGACACTGTACCAAGAGACCCAGTACTTC. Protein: CASSLVATGTLYQETQYF.

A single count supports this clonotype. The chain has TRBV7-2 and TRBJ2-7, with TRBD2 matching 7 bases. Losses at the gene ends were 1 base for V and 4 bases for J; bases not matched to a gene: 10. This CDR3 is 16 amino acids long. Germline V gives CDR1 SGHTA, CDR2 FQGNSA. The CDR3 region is CASSLGWGLAEYEQYF. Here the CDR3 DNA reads TGTGCCAGCAGCTTAGGGTGGGGTCTAGCGGAATACGAGCAGTACTTC.

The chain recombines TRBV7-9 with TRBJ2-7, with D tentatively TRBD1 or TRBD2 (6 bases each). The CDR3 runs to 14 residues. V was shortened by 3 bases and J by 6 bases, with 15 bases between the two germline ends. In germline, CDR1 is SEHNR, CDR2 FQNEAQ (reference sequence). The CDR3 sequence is CASSLAGGLVEQYF. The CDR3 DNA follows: TGTGCCAGCAGCTTGGCCGGGGGCCTAGTCGAGCAGTACTTC.

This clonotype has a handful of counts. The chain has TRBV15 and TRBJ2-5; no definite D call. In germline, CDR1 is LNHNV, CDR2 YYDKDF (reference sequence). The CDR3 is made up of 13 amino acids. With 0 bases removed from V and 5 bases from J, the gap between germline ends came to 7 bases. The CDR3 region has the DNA TGTGCCACCAGCAGAGATCGGGCTGAGACCCAGTACTTC. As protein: CATSRDRAETQYF.

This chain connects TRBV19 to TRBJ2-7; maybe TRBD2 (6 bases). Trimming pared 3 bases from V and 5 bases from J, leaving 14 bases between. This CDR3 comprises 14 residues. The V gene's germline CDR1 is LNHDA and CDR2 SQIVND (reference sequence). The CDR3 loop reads CASSIGGKLHEQYF. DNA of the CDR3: TGTGCCAGTAGTATTGGAGGGAAATTGCACGAGCAGTACTTC.

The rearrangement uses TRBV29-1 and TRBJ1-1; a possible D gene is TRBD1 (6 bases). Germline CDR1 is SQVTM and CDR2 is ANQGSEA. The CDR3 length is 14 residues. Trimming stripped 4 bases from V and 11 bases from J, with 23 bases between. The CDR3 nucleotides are TGCAGCGTTGTGGTCAGGGGCCTGACTCGTGTTGCTTTCTTT. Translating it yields CSVVVRGLTRVAFF. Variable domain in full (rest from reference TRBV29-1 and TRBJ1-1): SAVISQKPSRDICQRGTSLTIQCQVDSQVTMMFWYRQQPGQSLTLIATANQGSEATYESGFVIDKFPISRPNLTFSTLTVSNMSPEDSSIYLCSVVVRGLTRVAFFGQGTRLTVV.

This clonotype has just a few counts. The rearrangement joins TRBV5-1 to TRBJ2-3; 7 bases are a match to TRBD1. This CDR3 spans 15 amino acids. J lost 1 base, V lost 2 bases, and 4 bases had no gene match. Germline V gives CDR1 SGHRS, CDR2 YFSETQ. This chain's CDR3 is CASSLRGLGTDTQYF. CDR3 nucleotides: TGCGCCAGCAGCTTAAGGGGGCTGGGCACAGATACGCAGTATTTT.

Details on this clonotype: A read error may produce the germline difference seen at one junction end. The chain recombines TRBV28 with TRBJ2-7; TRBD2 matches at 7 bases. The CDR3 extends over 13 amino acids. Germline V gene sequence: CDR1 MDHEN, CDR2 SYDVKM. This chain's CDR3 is CASILPRTSEQYF. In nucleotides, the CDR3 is TGTGCCAGCATTTTACCCAGGACTAGCGAGCAGTACTTC.

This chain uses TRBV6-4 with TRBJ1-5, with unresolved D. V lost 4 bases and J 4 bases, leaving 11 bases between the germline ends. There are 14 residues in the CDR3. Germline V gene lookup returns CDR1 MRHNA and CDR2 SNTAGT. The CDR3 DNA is TGTGCCAGCAGTGGGGCAGGCGGGAATCAGCCCCAGCATTTT. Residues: CASSGAGGNQPQHF.

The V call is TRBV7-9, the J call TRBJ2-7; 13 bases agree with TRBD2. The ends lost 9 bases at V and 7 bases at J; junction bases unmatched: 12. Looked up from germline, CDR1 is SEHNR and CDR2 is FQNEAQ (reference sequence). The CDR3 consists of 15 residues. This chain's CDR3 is CASSRTGLAGLEQYF. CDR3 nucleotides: TGTGCCAGTAGTCGTACGGGACTAGCGGGGCTGGAGCAGTACTTC. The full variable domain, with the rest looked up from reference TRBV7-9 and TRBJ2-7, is DTGVSQNPRHKITKRGQNVTFRCDPISEHNRLYWYRQTLGQGPEFLTYFQNEAQLEKSRLLSDRFSAERPKGSFSTLEIQRTEQGDSAMYLCASSRTGLAGLEQYFGPGTRLTVT.

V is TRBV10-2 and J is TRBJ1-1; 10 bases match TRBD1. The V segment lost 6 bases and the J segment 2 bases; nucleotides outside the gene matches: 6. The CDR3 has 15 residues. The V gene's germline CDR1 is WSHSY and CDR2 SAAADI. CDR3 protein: CASREGQGRNTEAFF. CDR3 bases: TGCGCCAGCAGGGAGGGACAGGGGCGTAACACTGAAGCTTTCTTT.

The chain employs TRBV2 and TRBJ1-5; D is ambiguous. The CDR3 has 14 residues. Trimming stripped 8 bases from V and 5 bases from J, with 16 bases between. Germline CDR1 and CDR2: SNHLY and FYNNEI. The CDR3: CASQRTGLDQPQHF. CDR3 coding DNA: TGTGCCAGCCAGAGGACGGGTCTTGATCAGCCCCAGCATTTT.

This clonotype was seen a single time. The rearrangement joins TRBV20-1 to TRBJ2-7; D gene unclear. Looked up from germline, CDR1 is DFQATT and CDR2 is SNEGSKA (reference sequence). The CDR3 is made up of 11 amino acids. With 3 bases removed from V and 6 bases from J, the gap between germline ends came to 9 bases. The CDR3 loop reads CSASGPREQYF. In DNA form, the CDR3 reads TGCAGTGCTAGCGGCCCCCGCGAGCAGTACTTC.